This T cell receptor (beta chain) appears in the sequencing data of a study of CD8 T cells in Susac syndrome. With random hexamers, reverse transcription was performed on roughly 0.45 to 1 ug of RNA. From the immunoSEQ multiplex PCR reads, TCRdb called clonotypes with MiXCR, one entry per CDR3 protein. There are more than 100,000 distinct CDR3 sequences in the sample; about 95% occur only once, and more than 0.09% lies in the top ten. Germline V gene data show CDR1 as MDHEN and CDR2 as SYDVKM. After removal of 2 bases from V and 0 bases from J, the junction contained 6 bases not matched to a gene. The CDR3 length is 16 residues.

This clonotype was obtained from a human donor in good health. V gene TRBV28 combines with J gene TRBJ2-5, with 7 positions matching TRBD2. Sequencing was carried out using CD4+ T cells from PBMCs. In DNA form, the CDR3 reads TGTGCCAGCAGTTTACTTCTAGCGGAGGACCAAGAGACCCAGTACTTC. Its protein product is CASSLLLAEDQETQYF.